The 10 T cell receptor beta chains below come from one sample, sequenced in a study of long-term antiretroviral therapy in people with HIV. Researchers report immunoSEQ v3.0 was run at survey level. TCRdb's table, derived via immunoSEQ multiplex PCR, lists solely in-frame clones and lacks some. The sample shows about 11,000 clones, roughly 79% of them seen only once. Here the sequenced sample was unsorted PBMCs, taken at the start of antiretroviral therapy, before treatment. The receptors come from a young man with HIV.

The V gene is TRBV19, the J gene TRBJ2-7, with D perhaps given as TRBD1 or TRBD2 (5 bases each). Germline CDR1 LNHDA, CDR2 SQIVND (reference sequence). The CDR3 has 14 residues. Trimming cost V 7 bases and J 2 bases, with 15 bases left between them. CDR3 in DNA: TGTGCCAGTACAGCCGGGACGGGGACCTACGAGCAGTACTTC. As protein: CASTAGTGTYEQYF.

This chain connects TRBV13 to TRBJ2-2; possibly TRBD2 for D (5 bases). Trimming left V 3 bases short and J 3 bases short, with 8 bases between. This CDR3 is built from 14 residues. The germline CDR1 and CDR2 sequences are PRHDT and FYEKMQ (reference sequence). The CDR3 reads CASSLRGYTGELFF. In nucleotides, the CDR3 is TGTGCCAGCAGCTTGAGAGGGTACACCGGGGAGCTGTTTTTT.

The DNA for the CDR3 is TGCGCCAGCAGCCCCGGCGAGGGGCGAGGAGAGACCCAGTACTTC. It encodes CASSPGEGRGETQYF. V gene TRBV5-1 combines with J gene TRBJ2-5; D is perhaps TRBD1 or TRBD2 (5 bases each). CDR1 and CDR2 (germline): SGHRS, YFSETQ. CDR3 length equals 15 residues. Trimming removed 4 bases at V and 4 bases at J, with 17 bases between.

The V call is TRBV7-3, the J call TRBJ2-7; tentative D call: TRBD2 (6 bases). Germline CDR1 and CDR2: SGHTA and FQGTGA. The CDR3 is made up of 16 amino acids. The V end lost 4 bases, the J end lost 6 bases, and 22 bases lay between the germline ends. DNA for the CDR3: TGTGCCAGCAGCTCCCCGGGACTCACCCCTCGGGGCGAGCAGTACTTC. It encodes CASSSPGLTPRGEQYF.

The V call is TRBV23-1, the J call TRBJ2-3; 12 nucleotides match TRBD2. Being an ORF, TRBV23-1 has a function that is uncertain. After removal of 6 bases from V and 2 bases from J, the junction contained 12 bases not matched to a gene. There are 18 residues in the CDR3. This CDR3 is CASRQTSGREEITDTQYF. CDR3 nucleotides: TGCGCCAGCAGACAGACTAGCGGGAGAGAGGAGATCACAGATACGCAGTATTTT.

The chain is built from TRBV29-1 and TRBJ2-3; D gene ambiguous. Trimming took off 6 bases at V and 0 bases at J, with 10 bases between the two ends. The CDR3 consists of 13 residues. Per the germline V gene, CDR1 is SQVTM and CDR2 is ANQGSEA. The CDR3 DNA reads TGCAGCGTCGTCAGGCTCAGCACAGATACGCAGTATTTT. Translation: CSVVRLSTDTQYF.

CDR3 loop: CASSIGAGGVGVAPRAKNIQYF. CDR3 DNA: TGTGCCAGTAGTATAGGAGCAGGGGGCGTTGGGGTGGCCCCCCGGGCCAAAAACATTCAGTACTTC. The rearrangement links TRBV19 to TRBJ2-4; 8 bases fit TRBD1. This CDR3 spans 22 amino acids. V gave up 1 base and J gave up 1 base; unmatched junction bases: 21. Germline assignment: CDR1 LNHDA and CDR2 SQIVND (reference sequence).

CDR3: CASSQDSGKTEAFF. The DNA for the CDR3 is TGTGCCAGCAGCCAAGATTCTGGGAAGACTGAAGCTTTCTTT. The J gene is TRBJ1-1, the V gene TRBV4-2; no firm D call. This CDR3 is built from 14 residues. V was clipped by 0 bases and J by 5 bases, with 10 bases between them. Germline V gene sequence: CDR1 LGHNA, CDR2 YNFKEQ.

This chain connects TRBV27 to TRBJ2-7, with D tentatively TRBD1 or TRBD2 (5 bases each). CDR1 and CDR2 from the germline V gene are MNHEY and SMNVEV (reference sequence). The V end was cut by 5 bases, the J end by 3 bases, with 17 bases between. The CDR3 extends over 15 amino acids. CDR3 sequence reads: CASSLRKGPSYEQYF. The CDR3, as DNA: TGTGCCAGCAGTCTCCGAAAGGGACCGAGCTACGAGCAGTACTTC.

The V call is TRBV29-1, the J call TRBJ2-3, with D unresolved. Germline CDR1 SQVTM, CDR2 ANQGSEA. The CDR3 sequence is 16 residues long. Trimming removed 6 bases from V and 4 bases from J, with 23 bases in between. The CDR3 DNA reads TGCAGCGTCGGCCATGAGAGAAACTTAAGGGCAGATACGCAGTATTTT. Translated, it gives CSVGHERNLRADTQYF.